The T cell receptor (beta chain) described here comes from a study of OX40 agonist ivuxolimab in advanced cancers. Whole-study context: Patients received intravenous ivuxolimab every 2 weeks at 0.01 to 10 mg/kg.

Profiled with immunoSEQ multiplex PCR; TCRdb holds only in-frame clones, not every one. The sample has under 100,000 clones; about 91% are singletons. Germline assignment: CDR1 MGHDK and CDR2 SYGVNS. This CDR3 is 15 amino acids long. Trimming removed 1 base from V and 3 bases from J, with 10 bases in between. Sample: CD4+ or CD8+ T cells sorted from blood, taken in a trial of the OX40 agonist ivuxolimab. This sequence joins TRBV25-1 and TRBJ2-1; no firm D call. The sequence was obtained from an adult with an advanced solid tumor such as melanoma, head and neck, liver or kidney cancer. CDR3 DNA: TGTGCCAGCAGTGAATCATTGCTACTCTACAATGAGCAGTTCTTC. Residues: CASSESLLLYNEQFF.